This entry describes one T cell receptor (beta chain). The data were taken from a study of control samples from healthy donors and cancer patients. V shed 4 bases and J shed 1 base, with 16 bases lying between them. The CDR3 extends over 16 amino acids. Germline CDR1 and CDR2: MNHEY and SVGEGT. Profiling relied on immunoSEQ multiplex PCR, and the TCRdb table lists in-frame clones only, not all of them. The sample carries around 41,000 clones, approximately 94% recorded once. Material for sequencing was blood. This receptor was obtained from a man aged 55 to 70 in good health. The chain uses TRBV6-2 or TRBV6-3 and TRBJ1-1; D is perhaps TRBD1 (6 bases). CDR3 nucleotides: TGTGCCAGCAGTTCCAATGACAAGGGGGGGAACACTGAAGCTTTCTTT. Residues: CASSSNDKGGNTEAFF.